This is a list of T cell receptor beta chains from one sample in a study of shared clonotypes between healthy human individuals. Sequencing used immunoSEQ multiplex PCR; TCRdb keeps in-frame clones, though not all of them. The sample consists of fewer than 700,000 clones, around 76% of them appearing once. Sequencing was performed on PBMCs. The source of these receptors is a woman aged 40 to 49 in good health. Some clones in this sample may be carry-over from other donors' samples. The CDR3 runs from the conserved cysteine through the conserved F or W. A D gene is named only where the DNA matches it firmly. Size tells how often a clone was seen (once, few, many) or the class of an expanded clone, and some rows leave it out.

TRBJ1-1 | TRBV7-9 | many | NA | CASSLLVGEAFF | TGTGCCAGCAGCTTATTGGTAGGGGAAGCTTTCTTT
TRBJ2-1 | TRBV6-1 | NA | TRBD2 | CASSGGTSGRSRDNEQFF | TGTGCCAGCAGTGGGGGGACTAGCGGGAGGAGTCGGGACAATGAGCAGTTCTTC
TRBJ1-1 | TRBV5-1 | NA | NA | CASSLGWGVSTEAFF | TGCGCCAGCAGCTTGGGTTGGGGTGTAAGCACTGAAGCTTTCTTT
TRBJ2-7 | TRBV5-1 | NA | TRBD1 | CASSQGQGSYEQYF | TGCGCCAGCAGCCAGGGACAGGGGAGCTACGAGCAGTACTTC
TRBJ2-1 | TRBV6-5 | NA | TRBD1 | CASRGQGLGEQFF | TGTGCCAGCAGGGGACAGGGATTAGGGGAGCAGTTCTTC
TRBJ2-7 | TRBV5-5 | NA | NA | CASSLGATGEYEQYF | TGTGCCAGCAGCTTGGGAGCTACAGGAGAGTACGAGCAGTACTTC
TRBJ1-1 | TRBV6-6 | NA | TRBD1 | CASSRPYLTGGTEAFF | TGTGCCAGCAGCCGCCCGTATCTTACAGGGGGCACTGAAGCTTTCTTT
TRBJ2-5 | TRBV5-1 | NA | NA | CASSLLPQPYTQYF | TGCGCCAGCAGCTTACTTCCTCAGCCGTATACCCAGTACTTC
TRBJ2-5 | TRBV19 | NA | NA | CASRDWGGETQYF | TGTGCCAGTAGGGACTGGGGTGGAGAGACCCAGTACTTC
TRBJ2-2 | TRBV2 | NA | NA | CASALNTGELFF | TGTGCCAGTGCGCTAAACACCGGGGAGCTGTTTTTT
TRBJ2-7 | TRBV2 | NA | NA | CASKRGPSYEQYF | TGTGCCAGCAAACGGGGACCCTCCTACGAGCAGTACTTC
TRBJ2-3 | TRBV4-3 | NA | NA | CASSQGSTDTQYF | TGCGCCAGCAGCCAAGGGTCTACAGATACGCAGTATTTT
TRBJ2-7 | TRBV5-5 | NA | NA | CASSLGTTYEQYF | TGTGCCAGCAGCTTGGGGACAACCTACGAGCAGTACTTC
TRBJ2-7 | TRBV21-1 | NA | NA | CASSNTNPGQGSYEQYF | TGTGCCAGCAGCAATACCAACCCGGGACAGGGGTCCTACGAGCAGTACTTC
TRBJ2-2 | TRBV19 | NA | TRBD1 | CASTHQSTGETGELFF | TGTGCCAGTACCCACCAATCGACAGGGGAAACCGGGGAGCTGTTTTTT
TRBJ2-1 | TRBV7-3 | NA | NA | CASSPLAGPEDEQFF | TGTGCCAGCAGCCCCCTGGCGGGACCCGAGGATGAGCAGTTCTTC
TRBJ2-1 | TRBV4-1 | NA | TRBD2 | CASSTTSGVGNEQFF | TGCGCCAGCAGCACGACTAGCGGGGTCGGCAATGAGCAGTTCTTC
TRBJ1-5 | TRBV2 | once | NA | CASSVYGANQPQHF | TGTGCCAGCAGTGTTTACGGGGCCAATCAGCCCCAGCATTTT
TRBJ2-1 | TRBV11-2 | NA | TRBD1 | CASSSIGTGLANEQFF | TGTGCCAGCAGTTCCATTGGGACAGGATTAGCAAACGAGCAGTTCTTC
TRBJ1-1 | TRBV29-1 | few | NA | CSAGLPDAEAFF | TGCAGCGCAGGGCTACCGGACGCTGAAGCTTTCTTT
TRBJ1-1 | TRBV4-2 | NA | NA | CASSQVRDDTEAFF | TGTGCCAGCAGCCAAGTCAGGGATGACACTGAAGCTTTCTTT
TRBJ2-3 | TRBV7-6 | NA | NA | CASSRDGNTDTQYF | TGTGCCAGCAGCCGGGACGGGAACACAGATACGCAGTATTTT
TRBJ2-1 | TRBV2 | NA | TRBD1 | CASSEDRGSYNEQFF | TGTGCCAGCAGTGAAGACAGGGGCTCCTACAATGAGCAGTTCTTC
TRBJ2-2 | TRBV28 | NA | NA | CASKERLNTGELFF | TGTGCCAGCAAGGAACGGTTGAACACCGGGGAGCTGTTTTTT
TRBJ2-1 | TRBV4-1 | NA | TRBD2 | CASSQDLAGGVNEQFF | TGCGCCAGCAGCCAAGATTTGGCGGGAGGGGTCAATGAGCAGTTCTTC
TRBJ2-2 | TRBV4-2 | NA | NA | CASSQASGSDTGELFF | TGTGCCAGCAGCCAAGCAAGCGGGTCGGACACCGGGGAGCTGTTTTTT
TRBJ2-1 | TRBV9 | once | NA | CASSLLAGVNEQFF | TGTGCCAGCAGCCTCCTTGCGGGTGTAAATGAGCAGTTCTTC
TRBJ2-1 | TRBV2 | NA | TRBD2 | CASRAGGSSYNEQFF | TGTGCCAGCAGGGCGGGAGGAAGCTCCTACAATGAGCAGTTCTTC
TRBJ2-7 | TRBV11-2 | NA | TRBD1 | CASSFDRGRHEQYF | TGTGCCAGCAGCTTCGACAGGGGGCGACACGAGCAGTACTTC
TRBJ2-3 | TRBV6-6 | NA | NA | CASRRVLYTDTQYF | TGTGCCAGCAGACGGGTCCTTTACACAGATACGCAGTATTTT
TRBJ2-2 | TRBV11-3 | NA | NA | CASSLNGPGGELFF | TGTGCCAGCAGCTTAAACGGGCCGGGCGGGGAGCTGTTTTTT
TRBJ1-1 | TRBV30 | NA | TRBD1 | CAWSWAGGTEAFF | TGTGCCTGGAGTTGGGCAGGGGGCACTGAAGCTTTCTTT
TRBJ2-1 | TRBV7-6 | NA | NA | CASSLNFDPAHEQFF | TGTGCCAGCAGCTTAAATTTTGATCCCGCCCATGAGCAGTTCTTC
TRBJ2-1 | TRBV7-8 | NA | NA | CASSLGVQGSSYNEQFF | TGTGCCAGCAGCTTAGGAGTGCAGGGAAGCTCCTACAATGAGCAGTTCTTC
TRBJ1-2 | TRBV20-1 | NA | NA | CSVNGYGYTF | TGCAGTGTGAACGGATATGGCTACACCTTC
TRBJ1-4 | TRBV27 | NA | NA | CASSTRQTNEKLFF | TGTGCCAGCAGTACGAGACAGACAAATGAAAAACTGTTTTTT
TRBJ1-1 | TRBV28 | NA | NA | CASSLRGRSAMGTEAFF | TGTGCCAGCAGTTTGCGGGGACGATCAGCTATGGGCACTGAAGCTTTCTTT
TRBJ2-7 | TRBV29-1 | NA | NA | CSVEETQSYEQYF | TGCAGCGTTGAAGAAACACAGTCCTACGAGCAGTACTTC
TRBJ1-5 | TRBV19 | NA | NA | CASSIGRRNQPQHF | TGTGCCAGTAGTATCGGCAGAAGAAATCAGCCCCAGCATTTT
TRBJ2-7 | TRBV28 | NA | NA | CASSFPILQTAASSYEQYF | TGTGCCAGCAGTTTTCCCATCCTGCAGACCGCGGCGAGCTCCTACGAGCAGTACTTC
TRBJ1-2 | TRBV30 | NA | NA | CACTRAGNYGYTF | TGTGCCTGTACCCGGGCAGGAAACTATGGCTACACCTTC
TRBJ2-7 | TRBV29-1 | NA | NA | CSAVLTYEQYF | TGCAGCGCAGTCCTAACCTACGAGCAGTACTTC
TRBJ1-1 | TRBV2 | NA | NA | CASREREGNTEAFF | TGTGCCAGCAGAGAGAGGGAAGGGAACACTGAAGCTTTCTTT
TRBJ2-4 | TRBV11-2 | few | NA | CASSPYSGLLMNIQYF | TGTGCCAGCAGCCCCTACTCGGGACTCCTTATGAACATTCAGTACTTC
TRBJ2-1 | TRBV30 | NA | TRBD2 | CAWSPGTTTNEQFF | TGTGCCTGGAGTCCCGGGACTACCACGAATGAGCAGTTCTTC
TRBJ2-3 | TRBV7-9 | NA | TRBD2 | CASSLSLAGDTQYF | TGTGCCAGCAGCTTATCGTTAGCGGGAGATACGCAGTATTTT
TRBJ2-1 | TRBV29-1 | many | NA | CSVGFGAQGQFF | TGCAGCGTTGGGTTTGGAGCCCAGGGGCAGTTCTTC
TRBJ2-7 | TRBV28 | NA | TRBD1 | CASSSPGQGSYEQYF | TGTGCCAGCAGTTCGCCGGGACAGGGGTCCTACGAGCAGTACTTC
TRBJ2-1 | TRBV7-5 | NA | NA | CARSGRSGRPSYNEQFF | TGTGCCAGAAGCGGGCGTAGCGGGAGGCCCTCCTACAATGAGCAGTTCTTC
TRBJ2-7 | TRBV28 | NA | TRBD2 | CASSSGLADPSYEQYF | TGTGCCAGCAGTTCGGGACTAGCGGACCCATCCTACGAGCAGTACTTC
TRBJ2-7 | TRBV28 | NA | NA | CASSSLPGTREQYF | TGTGCCAGCAGTTCCCTCCCAGGGACCCGGGAGCAGTACTTC
TRBJ2-1 | TRBV6-4 | NA | TRBD2 | CASSLVIAGVDEQFF | TGTGCCAGCAGTCTCGTGATAGCGGGAGTCGATGAGCAGTTCTTC
TRBJ1-2 | TRBV6-5 | NA | TRBD1 | CASRRTGVGYTF | TGTGCCAGCAGAAGGACAGGGGTTGGCTACACCTTC
TRBJ2-5 | TRBV28 | NA | NA | CASSLVVVGAPETQYF | TGTGCCAGCAGTTTAGTGGTTGTGGGGGCGCCGGAGACCCAGTACTTC